The 19 T cell receptor beta chains below all came from one sample that was sequenced in a study of glioma-infiltrating T cells after dendritic cell vaccination. TCRdb's copy holds only in-frame clones and misses some; the assay was immunoSEQ multiplex PCR. This sample has about 50,000 clones; about 91% occur once, and the top ten carry 5.3%. Regarding time point: after dendritic cell vaccination, including at tumor progression/relapse. Here the sequenced sample was blood, taken after dendritic cell vaccination. All receptors derive from a human donor with glioblastoma.

V is TRBV5-4 and J is TRBJ2-3; D not certain. Germline CDR1 and CDR2: SGHNT and YYREEE (reference sequence). CDR3 length: 14 amino acids. V was pared by 4 bases and J by 1 base, with 10 bases between. The CDR3 nucleotides are TGTGCCAGCAGCGCCACTAAGGGCACAGATACGCAGTATTTT. It yields the protein CASSATKGTDTQYF.

This chain connects TRBV10-3 to TRBJ1-4; 9 nucleotides align to TRBD1. Germline-derived CDR1 and CDR2 are ENHRY and SYGVKD. CDR3 length: 14 amino acids. V lost 2 bases, J lost 12 bases, and 7 bases stayed unmatched. This chain's CDR3 is CAISETGQGRELFF. The DNA for the CDR3 is TGTGCCATCAGTGAGACCGGACAGGGGAGGGAACTGTTTTTT.

The CDR3 coding sequence is TGCGCCAGCAGCTTGGCTCCCAATCAGCCCCAGCATTTT. Protein sequence: CASSLAPNQPQHF. The gene calls are TRBV5-1 and TRBJ1-5; D remains ambiguous. Germline CDR1 is SGHRS and CDR2 is YFSETQ. With 0 bases removed from V and 3 bases from J, the gap between germline ends came to 4 bases. The CDR3 is 13 residues long.

The chain combines TRBV7-8 with TRBJ2-1; 8 nucleotides line up with TRBD2. The CDR3 is made up of 15 amino acids. The J segment lost 3 bases and the V segment lost 4 bases, leaving 5 bases of the junction unmatched. Germline assignment: CDR1 SGHVS and CDR2 FQNEAQ. The CDR3 coding sequence is TGTGCCAGCAGCTCCCCTAGCGGGCACTACAATGAGCAGTTCTTC. Protein sequence: CASSSPSGHYNEQFF.

The rearrangement joins TRBV25-1 to TRBJ1-3; tentative D call: TRBD1 (5 bases). Trimming pared 1 base from V and 5 bases from J, leaving 12 bases between. The CDR3 length is 15 residues. Germline CDR1 MGHDK, CDR2 SYGVNS. In nucleotides, the CDR3 is TGTGCCAGCAGTGAATCTGGAGGGGTGAGAAACACCATATATTTT. Translation: CASSESGGVRNTIYF.

The chain employs TRBV30 and TRBJ1-3; the D gene is possibly TRBD1 (6 bases). The CDR3 covers 13 residues. CDR1 and CDR2 (germline): GTSNPN, SVGIG (reference sequence). V lost 2 bases, J lost 7 bases, and 12 bases lay in between. The CDR3 here is CAWSLQGRNTIYF. The CDR3 coding sequence is TGTGCCTGGAGTCTACAGGGACGGAACACCATATATTTT.

V is TRBV11-1 and J is TRBJ1-1, with TRBD1 identical over 8 bases. The V gene end was trimmed by 5 bases and the J gene end by 5 bases; junction bases not matched to a gene: 7. This CDR3 is 14 amino acids long. CDR1 SGHAT and CDR2 FQDESV come from the germline V gene (reference sequence). CDR3 loop: CASSPQGGVTEAFF. The CDR3 region has the DNA TGTGCCAGCAGCCCACAGGGGGGTGTGACTGAAGCTTTCTTT.

The J gene is TRBJ2-1, the V gene TRBV27; D is unresolved. The V gene's germline CDR1 is MNHEY and CDR2 SMNVEV (reference sequence). The CDR3 covers 13 residues. V dropped 0 bases and J dropped 8 bases, with 8 bases sitting between them. The CDR3 nucleotides are TGTGCCAGCAGTTTATCACGGGTCGATGAGCAGTTCTTC. Amino acid sequence: CASSLSRVDEQFF.

The rearrangement joins TRBV5-1 to TRBJ2-1; TRBD2 matches at 11 bases. V dropped 2 bases and J dropped 6; count of bases not matched to a gene: 13. CDR3 size: 18 residues. Germline CDR1 is SGHRS and CDR2 is YFSETQ. CDR3 bases: TGCGCCAGCAGCTTCTACCGGCGACTAGCGGGAAGTATCAATGAGCAGTTCTTC. Its translation: CASSFYRRLAGSINEQFF.

The chain carries TRBV18 and TRBJ1-2; tentative D call: TRBD1 (6 bases). The length of the CDR3 is 15 residues. Trimming left V 2 bases short and J 2 bases short, with 12 bases between. The germline V gene has CDR1 KGHSH and CDR2 LQKENI. For the CDR3, the DNA is TGTGCCAGCTCACCAGCTCGGGACAAGAACTATGGCTACACCTTC. Protein product: CASSPARDKNYGYTF.

A remark on this clone: At one boundary the junction diverges from the germline segment, which might be a read error. V gene TRBV7-7 combines with J gene TRBJ2-5; D possibly corresponds to TRBD1 (6 bases). This CDR3 is built from 14 residues. Germline CDR1 and CDR2: SSHAT and FNYEAQ (reference sequence). CDR3 DNA: TGTGCTAGCAGCTTTTCCGGGACACAAGAGACCCAGTACTTC. It specifies CASSFSGTQETQYF.

This chain joins TRBV9 and TRBJ2-7, with 7 nucleotides matching TRBD1. The CDR3 length is 15 residues. Germline V CDR1 and CDR2: SGDLS, YYNGEE. V dropped 0 bases and J dropped 2; count of bases not matched to a gene: 5. This CDR3 reads CASSVDPQGTYEQYF. The DNA for the CDR3 is TGTGCCAGCAGCGTAGATCCACAGGGGACCTACGAGCAGTACTTC.

This rearrangement joins TRBV6-5 to TRBJ1-1; 8 nucleotides agree with TRBD1. Germline V gene lookup returns CDR1 MNHEY and CDR2 SVGAGI. The ends lost 2 bases at V and 4 bases at J; junction bases unmatched: 6. The CDR3 loop spans 15 amino acids. The CDR3 spells CASSYTRTGRTEAFF. The CDR3 DNA sequence: TGTGCCAGCAGTTACACCCGGACAGGGCGCACTGAAGCTTTCTTT.

About this clone itself: Distinct nucleotide sequences in the sample also encode this CDR3. V usage is TRBV28 and J usage is TRBJ1-1, with D unresolved. CDR3 length: 14 amino acids. V shed 2 bases and J shed 3 bases, with 10 bases lying between them. Germline V gene sequence: CDR1 MDHEN, CDR2 SYDVKM. CDR3 sequence reads: CASSLGVGDTEAFF. The DNA for the CDR3 is TGTGCCAGCAGTTTAGGGGTCGGGGACACTGAAGCTTTCTTT.

The chain is built from TRBV18 and TRBJ1-2; 8 nucleotides line up with TRBD1. Trimming took 4 bases from V and 8 from J; bases not matched to a gene: 9. The CDR3 loop spans 14 amino acids. Germline V CDR1 and CDR2: KGHSH, LQKENI. The CDR3 sequence: CASSRGQGLFGYTF. For the CDR3, the DNA is TGTGCCAGCTCACGCGGACAGGGATTGTTCGGCTACACCTTC.

The chain combines TRBV5-1 with TRBJ2-1; 7 bases match TRBD1. The CDR3 extends over 14 amino acids. V was clipped by 2 bases and J by 8 bases; unmatched bases: 7. Germline V lookup: CDR1 SGHRS, CDR2 YFSETQ. CDR3 residues: CASSFPDRLHEQFF. The CDR3 nucleotides are TGCGCCAGCAGCTTTCCGGACAGGCTCCATGAGCAGTTCTTC.

The V gene is TRBV28, the J gene TRBJ1-5, with D perhaps matching TRBD1 (5 bases). Trimming left V 7 bases short and J 6 bases short, with 13 bases between. This CDR3 comprises 13 residues. The germline V gene encodes CDR1 MDHEN and CDR2 SYDVKM. CDR3 residues: CASTAGFRQPQHF. CDR3 in DNA: TGTGCCAGCACCGCAGGGTTCCGTCAGCCCCAGCATTTT.

The chain combines TRBV28 with TRBJ1-5; a possible D gene is TRBD1 (6 bases). Germline-derived CDR1 and CDR2 are MDHEN and SYDVKM. The CDR3 is 15 amino acids. Trimming removed 5 bases at V and 2 bases at J, with 13 bases between. DNA for the CDR3: TGTGCCAGCAGTGAAAACAGGGTGGGCAATCAGCCCCAGCATTTT. Translating gives CASSENRVGNQPQHF.

The genes are TRBV5-6 and TRBJ2-1, with D maybe TRBD2 (5 bases). V was pared by 6 bases and J by 2 bases, with 12 bases between. Per the germline V gene, CDR1 is SGHDT and CDR2 is YYEEEE. The CDR3 contains 14 residues. The CDR3 DNA sequence: TGTGCCAGCACGGGCGGGCAGGCCTACAATGAGCAGTTCTTC. Residues: CASTGGQAYNEQFF.